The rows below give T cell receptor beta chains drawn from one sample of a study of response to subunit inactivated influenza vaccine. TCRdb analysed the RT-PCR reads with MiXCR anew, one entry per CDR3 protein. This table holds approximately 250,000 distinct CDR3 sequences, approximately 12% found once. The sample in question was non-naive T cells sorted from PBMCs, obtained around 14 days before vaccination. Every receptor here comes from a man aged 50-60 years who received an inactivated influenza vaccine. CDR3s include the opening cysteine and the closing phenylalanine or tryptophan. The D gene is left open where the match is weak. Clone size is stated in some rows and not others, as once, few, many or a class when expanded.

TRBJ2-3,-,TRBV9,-,TGTGCCAGCAGCGTGGCCTCCGGACCCGCCTCGGCAGATACGCAGTATTTT,CASSVASGPASADTQYF
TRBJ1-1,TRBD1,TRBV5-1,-,TGCGCCAGCATCTTGACTTTGGACAGGAAAAGGGGGACTGAAGCTCTCTTT,CASILTLDRKRGTEALF
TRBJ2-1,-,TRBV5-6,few,TGTGCCAGCAGCTTGGCTCCACTGGGGGAGCAGTTCTTC,CASSLAPLGEQFF
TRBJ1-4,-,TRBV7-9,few,TGTGCCAGCAGCTTAACAGGGTCCGATGAAAAACTGTTTTTT,CASSLTGSDEKLFF
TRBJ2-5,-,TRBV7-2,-,TGTGCCAGCAGTCACCCGAAGGGGGGGACCCAGTACTTC,CASSHPKGGTQYF
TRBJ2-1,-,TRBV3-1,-,TGTGCCAGCAGCCAGACTAGCAATGAGCAGTTCTTC,CASSQTSNEQFF
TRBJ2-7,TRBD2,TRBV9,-,TGTGCCAGCAGCGTGGGGGGAGATACTAGCGGGGGCGAGCAGTACTTC,CASSVGGDTSGGEQYF
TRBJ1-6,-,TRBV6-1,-,TGTGCCAGCAGTCCCGCAGGCCCTGCCTCACCCCTCCACTTT,CASSPAGPASPLHF
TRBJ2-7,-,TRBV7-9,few,TGTGCCAGCAGCCCCAAATTTACTAGATCGGGGTACGAGCAGTACTTC,CASSPKFTRSGYEQYF
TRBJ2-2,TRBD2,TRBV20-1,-,TGCAGTGCTCGACTAGCGGGAGGGGGGAACACCGGGGAGCTGTTTTTT,CSARLAGGGNTGELFF
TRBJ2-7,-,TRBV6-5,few,TGTGCCAGCAGCAGGGCAGGGGTGGCTGGCGAGCAGTACTTC,CASSRAGVAGEQYF
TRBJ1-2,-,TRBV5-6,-,TGTGCCAGCAGCCCTGGGGTTGGTGGCTACACCTTC,CASSPGVGGYTF
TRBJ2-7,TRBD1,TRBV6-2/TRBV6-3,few,TGTGCCAGCAGAACCTGGGACAGTGAGTTGTACTTC,CASRTWDSELYF
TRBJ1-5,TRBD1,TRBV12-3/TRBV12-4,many,TGTGCCAGCAGTTTGGGACAGGGAAGGAATCAGCCCCAGCATTTT,CASSLGQGRNQPQHF
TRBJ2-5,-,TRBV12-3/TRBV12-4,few,TGTGCCAGCAGTACAGGGACAGAGACCCAGTACTTC,CASSTGTETQYF
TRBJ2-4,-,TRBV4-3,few,TGCGCCAGCAGCCAGGGGGTCAAAAACATTCAGTACTTC,CASSQGVKNIQYF
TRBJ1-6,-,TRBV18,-,TGTGCCAGCTCACTGGGCCCCAGGGCGAATTCACCCCTCCACTTT,CASSLGPRANSPLHF
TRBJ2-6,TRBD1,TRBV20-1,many,TGCAGTGCCCGGACAGGCTCCAGCTCTGGGGCCAACGTCCTGACTTTC,CSARTGSSSGANVLTF
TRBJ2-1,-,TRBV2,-,TGTGCCAGCAGTGAAGAACGGGGCCGGCGGCAGTTCTTC,CASSEERGRRQFF
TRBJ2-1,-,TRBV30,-,TGTGCCTGGAGTTGGGGACCCGGGAATGAGCAGTTCTTC,CAWSWGPGNEQFF
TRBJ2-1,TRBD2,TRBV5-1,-,TGCGCCAGCAGCTGGGGACTAGCGGGAGGCGAGCAGTTCTTC,CASSWGLAGGEQFF
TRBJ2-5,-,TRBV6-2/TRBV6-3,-,TGTGCCAGCAGTCCGACGGCATTCCAAGAGACCCAGTACTTC,CASSPTAFQETQYF
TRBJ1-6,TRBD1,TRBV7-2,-,TGTGCCAGCAGCTTCGGATGGGACAGACGTAATTCACCCCTCCACTTT,CASSFGWDRRNSPLHF
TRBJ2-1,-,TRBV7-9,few,TGTGCCAGCAGCCCCTGGGATGAGCAGTTCTTC,CASSPWDEQFF
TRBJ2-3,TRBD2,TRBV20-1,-,TGCAGTGCCCTGAAAGTAGCGGGGTTCACAGATACGCAGTATTTT,CSALKVAGFTDTQYF
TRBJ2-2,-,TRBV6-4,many,TGTGCCAGCACAGACAGTATCCCAACCGGGGAGCTGTTTTTT,CASTDSIPTGELFF
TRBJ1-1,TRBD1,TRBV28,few,TGTGCCAGCAGTTCCGGGACAGGGGGCAAGTCTGAAGCTTTCTTT,CASSSGTGGKSEAFF
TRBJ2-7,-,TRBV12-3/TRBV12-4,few,TGTGCCAGCAGTTTGGGGCAGCCTTCCTACGAGCAGTACTTC,CASSLGQPSYEQYF
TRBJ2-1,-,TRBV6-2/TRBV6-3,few,TGTGCCAGCAGGGACACTCATTGGTTCTTC,CASRDTHWFF
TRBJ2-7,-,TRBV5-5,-,TGTGCCAGCAGCTTGGCCGGGGGGCCCCACTACGAGCAGTACTTC,CASSLAGGPHYEQYF
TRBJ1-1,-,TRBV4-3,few,TGCGCCAGCAGCCAAGACCCGGAAAGTGAAGCTTTCTTT,CASSQDPESEAFF
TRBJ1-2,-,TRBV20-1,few,TGCAGTGCTAGAGATGCCCAAAGGGAGGGTAACTATGGCTACACCTTC,CSARDAQREGNYGYTF
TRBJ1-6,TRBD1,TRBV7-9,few,TGTGCCAGCAGCTCGGGACAGTATAATTCACCCCTCCACTTT,CASSSGQYNSPLHF
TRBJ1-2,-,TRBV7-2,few,TGTGCCAGCAGCCCCATGAGGGGTGCGGCTTATGGCTACACCTTC,CASSPMRGAAYGYTF
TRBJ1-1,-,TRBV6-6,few,TGTGCCAGCACCACGTGGGAGGAGGCTTTCTTT,CASTTWEEAFF
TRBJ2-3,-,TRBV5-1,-,TGCGCCAGCAGCTTGGGGACATTTCTTAGCACAGATACGCAGTATTTT,CASSLGTFLSTDTQYF
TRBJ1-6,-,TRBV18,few,TGTGCCAGCTCACCAACTCTAACCAGGAATTCACCCCTCCACTTT,CASSPTLTRNSPLHF
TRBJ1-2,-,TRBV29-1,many,TGCAGCGTCTTGGGGGCAGCCGCCGGCTACACCTTC,CSVLGAAAGYTF
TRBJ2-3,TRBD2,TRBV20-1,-,TGCAGTGCCGGGACTAGCGCAAAAGATACGCAGTATTTT,CSAGTSAKDTQYF
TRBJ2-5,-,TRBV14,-,TGTGCCAGCAGCTCCCCTCGGGGAGCGGGGGACAGCCAAGAGACCCAGTACTTC,CASSSPRGAGDSQETQYF
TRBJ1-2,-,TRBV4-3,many,TGCGCCAGCAGCCAAGACCTAAGCCAGGGGTCTAACTATGGCTACACCTTC,CASSQDLSQGSNYGYTF
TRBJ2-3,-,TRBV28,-,TGTGCCAGCAGTTTTATTAAATATACGCAGTATTTT,CASSFIKYTQYF